One and the same sample provided the 15 T cell receptor beta chains below, sequenced in a study of blood T cell repertoires in COVID-19. Method: immunoSEQ multiplex PCR; TCRdb's copy keeps in-frame clones and lacks some. The data show more than 85,000 clones, roughly 92% seen once. The sample was peripheral blood. These TCRs come from a man between 60 and 75 years old with acute or convalescent COVID-19.

V and J are TRBV24-1 and TRBJ1-5, with 9 bases that match TRBD1. Trimming cost V 5 bases and J 3 bases; bases outside gene matches: 7. This CDR3 is built from 16 residues. The germline CDR1 and CDR2 sequences are KGHDR and SFDVKD. In DNA, the CDR3 is TGTGCCACCAGTGGAACGGACAGGGGTGACAATCAGCCCCAGCATTTT. Encoded protein: CATSGTDRGDNQPQHF.

The V and J genes are TRBV25-1 and TRBJ2-1; TRBD1 matches 7 bases. Germline V CDR1 and CDR2: MGHDK, SYGVNS. V dropped 5 bases and J dropped 3; count of bases not matched to a gene: 7. CDR3 length: 15 residues. CDR3 residues: CASSTRDSNYNEQFF. The DNA of the CDR3 is TGTGCCAGCAGTACCCGGGACAGTAACTACAATGAGCAGTTCTTC.

The chain has TRBV5-5 and TRBJ2-7; tentatively, D is TRBD1 (6 bases). Germline values: CDR1 SGHKS, CDR2 YYEKEE (reference sequence). Trimming pared 0 bases from V and 4 bases from J, leaving 8 bases between. The CDR3 runs 13 residues. The CDR3 sequence: CASSLETGYEQYV. Here the CDR3 DNA reads TGTGCCAGCAGCTTGGAGACAGGATACGAGCAGTACGTC.

The J gene is TRBJ2-1, the V gene TRBV29-1, with a weak D call TRBD2 (5 bases). Germline V lookup: CDR1 SQVTM, CDR2 ANQGSEA. The CDR3 is 12 residues long. Trimming cost V 2 bases and J 9 bases, with 11 bases left between them. CDR3 in amino acids: CSVEKLVSEQFF. The CDR3 DNA sequence: TGCAGCGTTGAAAAACTAGTAAGTGAGCAGTTCTTC.

This chain uses TRBV2 with TRBJ2-5; tentative D call: TRBD1 (5 bases). V was shortened by 6 bases and J by 2 bases, with 10 bases between the two germline ends. In germline, CDR1 is SNHLY, CDR2 FYNNEI. CDR3 length: 13 residues. The CDR3 DNA sequence: TGTGCCAGCAGGAGCGACAGTCAAGAGACCCAGTACTTC. This translates into CASRSDSQETQYF.

The V gene is TRBV10-2, the J gene TRBJ1-1; perhaps TRBD1 as D (6 bases). This CDR3 is 15 amino acids long. With 6 bases removed from V and 2 bases from J, the gap between germline ends came to 16 bases. Germline V CDR1 and CDR2: WSHSY, SAAADI. CDR3 sequence (DNA): TGCGCCAGCAGGGAGATCGGGGGGCTCAACACTGAAGCTTTCTTT. It translates to CASREIGGLNTEAFF.

The chain joins TRBV19 to TRBJ1-3; no clear D gene. V lost 9 bases, J lost 4 bases, and 7 bases lay in between. CDR3 length: 11 amino acids. Germline V gene sequence: CDR1 LNHDA, CDR2 SQIVND (reference sequence). In DNA form, the CDR3 reads TGTGCCAGCCGCGGGGGAAACACCATATATTTT. This translates into CASRGGNTIYF.

V gene TRBV6-5 combines with J gene TRBJ1-6, with a tentative D call TRBD1 (6 bases). CDR1 is MNHEY, CDR2 SVGAGI, per germline. The CDR3 has 15 residues. The ends were cut back, 2 bases at V and 9 bases at J, with 14 bases in the middle. Here the CDR3 DNA reads TGTGCCAGCAGTTACGAGGGGGAGTCGCGTTCACCCCTCCACTTT. This gives the protein CASSYEGESRSPLHF.

V gene TRBV5-8 combines with J gene TRBJ1-5; 8 bases agree with TRBD1. The CDR3 totals 16 residues. CDR1 is SGHTS, CDR2 YDEGEE, per germline. Trimming took 4 bases from V and 6 from J; bases not matched to a gene: 12. The CDR3 DNA reads TGTGCCAGCAGCCCACCGAAGGACAGGGATTTTCAGCCCCAGCATTTT. It translates to CASSPPKDRDFQPQHF. Looking up the rest from reference TRBV5-8 and TRBJ1-5 gives the full variable domain: EAGVTQSPTHLIKTRGQQATLRCSPISGHTSVYWYQQALGLGLQFLLWYDEGEERNRGNFPPRFSGRQFPNYSSELNVNALELEDSALYLCASSPPKDRDFQPQHFGDGTRLSIL.

The genes are TRBV9 and TRBJ2-3, with D possibly being TRBD2 (5 bases). Germline loops: CDR1 SGDLS, CDR2 YYNGEE. The CDR3 contains 15 residues. Trimming pared 3 bases from V and 2 bases from J, leaving 13 bases between. This CDR3 is CASSDPSTPTDTQYF. The CDR3 DNA reads TGTGCCAGCAGCGATCCTAGCACCCCCACAGATACGCAGTATTTT.

The genes are TRBV19 and TRBJ1-1; possible D gene TRBD1, 5 bases. Per germline, CDR1 LNHDA and CDR2 SQIVND (reference sequence). This CDR3 region has 14 residues. Trimming shortened V by 6 bases and J by 6 bases, and 17 bases separated the two germline ends. In DNA, the CDR3 is TGTGCCAGTAGCCGACAAGGCGGGGCCTCTGAAGCTTTCTTT. It yields the protein CASSRQGGASEAFF.

The rearrangement joins TRBV7-3 to TRBJ2-1; 12 nucleotides align to TRBD2. The CDR3 sequence is 15 residues long. The ends lost 5 bases at V and 4 bases at J; junction bases unmatched: 3. CDR1 SGHTA and CDR2 FQGTGA come from the germline V gene. Written as DNA, the CDR3 is TGTGCCAGCAGCAACGGACTAGCGGGATACAATGAGCAGTTCTTC. Translating gives CASSNGLAGYNEQFF.

This chain joins TRBV5-1 and TRBJ2-3; TRBD2 aligns across 8 bases. Trimming removed 4 bases from V and 2 bases from J; junction bases left unmatched: 6. This CDR3 contains 15 residues. Germline V gene sequence: CDR1 SGHRS, CDR2 YFSETQ. The CDR3 DNA reads as TGCGCCAGCAGCGTGTTCGGGAGGGCCACAGATACGCAGTATTTT. The encoded protein is CASSVFGRATDTQYF.

J is TRBJ2-5 and V is TRBV7-2; D may be TRBD2 (6 bases). Trimming cost V 7 bases and J 2 bases, with 17 bases left between them. CDR3 size: 15 residues. Germline lookup yields CDR1 SGHTA and CDR2 FQGNSA. CDR3 in DNA: TGTGCCAGCACCTTGTTGCGGCGGGAACAAGAGACCCAGTACTTC. Translation gives CASTLLRREQETQYF.

The chain uses TRBV10-3 and TRBJ2-3, with 10 nucleotides matching TRBD1. J was trimmed by 3 bases and V by 0 bases; bases with no gene match: 15. Germline V gene sequence: CDR1 ENHRY, CDR2 SYGVKD. The CDR3 contains 20 residues. The CDR3: CAISESQQTRDRGITDTQYF. CDR3 bases: TGTGCCATCAGTGAGTCCCAACAAACTCGGGACAGGGGAATTACAGATACGCAGTATTTT.